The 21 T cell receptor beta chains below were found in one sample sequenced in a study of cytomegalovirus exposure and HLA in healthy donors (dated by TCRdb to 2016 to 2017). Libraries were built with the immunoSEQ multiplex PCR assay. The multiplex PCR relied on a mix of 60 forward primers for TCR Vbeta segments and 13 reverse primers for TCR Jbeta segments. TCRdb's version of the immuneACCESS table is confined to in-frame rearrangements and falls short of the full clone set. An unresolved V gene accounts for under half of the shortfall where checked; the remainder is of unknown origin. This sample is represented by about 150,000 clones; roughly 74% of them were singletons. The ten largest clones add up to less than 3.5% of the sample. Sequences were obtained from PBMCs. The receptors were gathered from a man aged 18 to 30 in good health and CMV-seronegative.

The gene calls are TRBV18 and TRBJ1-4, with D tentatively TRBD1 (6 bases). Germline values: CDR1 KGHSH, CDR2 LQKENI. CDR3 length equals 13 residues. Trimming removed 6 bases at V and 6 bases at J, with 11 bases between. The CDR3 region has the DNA TGTGCCAGCTCCTTACAGGGCGATGAAAAACTGTTTTTT. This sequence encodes CASSLQGDEKLFF.

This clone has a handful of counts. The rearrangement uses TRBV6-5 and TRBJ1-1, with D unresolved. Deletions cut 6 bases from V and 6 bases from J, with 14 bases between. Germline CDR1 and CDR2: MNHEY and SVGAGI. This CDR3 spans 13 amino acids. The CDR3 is CASSQAGGAEAFF. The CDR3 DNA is TGTGCCAGCAGCCAGGCTGGAGGTGCTGAAGCTTTCTTT.

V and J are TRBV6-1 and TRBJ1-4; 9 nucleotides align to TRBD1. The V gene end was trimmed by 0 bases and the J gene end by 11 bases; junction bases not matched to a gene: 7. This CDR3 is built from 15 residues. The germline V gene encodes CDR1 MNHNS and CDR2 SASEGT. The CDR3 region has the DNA TGTGCCAGCAGTGAAGCACACAGGGGGCGGGTGAAACTGTTTTTT. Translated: CASSEAHRGRVKLFF.

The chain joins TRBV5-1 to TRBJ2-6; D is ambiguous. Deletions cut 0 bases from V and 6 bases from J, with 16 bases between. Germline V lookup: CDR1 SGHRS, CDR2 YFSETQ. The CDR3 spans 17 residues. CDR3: CASSLVGVASQANVLTF. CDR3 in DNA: TGCGCCAGCAGCTTGGTCGGAGTGGCCAGTCAGGCCAACGTCCTGACTTTC.

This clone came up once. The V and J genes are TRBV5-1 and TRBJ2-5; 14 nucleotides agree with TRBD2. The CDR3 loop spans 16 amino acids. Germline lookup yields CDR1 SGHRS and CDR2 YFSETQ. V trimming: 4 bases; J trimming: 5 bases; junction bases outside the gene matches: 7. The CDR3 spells CASSRGTSGGFETQYF. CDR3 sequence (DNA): TGCGCCAGCAGCAGGGGGACTAGCGGGGGTTTCGAGACCCAGTACTTC.

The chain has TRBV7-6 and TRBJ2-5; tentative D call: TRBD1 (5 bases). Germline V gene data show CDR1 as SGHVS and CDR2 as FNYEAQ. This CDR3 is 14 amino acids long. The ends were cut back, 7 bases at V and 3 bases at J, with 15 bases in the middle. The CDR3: CASKLGRAKETQYF. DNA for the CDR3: TGTGCCAGCAAGTTGGGCAGGGCGAAAGAGACCCAGTACTTC.

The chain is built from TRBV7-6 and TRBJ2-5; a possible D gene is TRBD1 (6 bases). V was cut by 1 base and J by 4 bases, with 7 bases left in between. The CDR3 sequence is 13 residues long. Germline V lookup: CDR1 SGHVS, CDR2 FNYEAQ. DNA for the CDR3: TGTGCCAGCAGCTTAGACAGGGTAGAGACCCAGTACTTC. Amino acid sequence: CASSLDRVETQYF.

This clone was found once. The CDR3 spells CASSLPGQGSRVTEAFF. In nucleotides, the CDR3 is TGTGCCAGCAGCTTGCCGGGACAGGGATCGAGGGTCACTGAAGCTTTCTTT. The chain is built from TRBV5-8 and TRBJ1-1; 9 bases line up with TRBD1. V lost 1 base and J lost 4; bases outside the gene matches: 11. Germline V gives CDR1 SGHTS, CDR2 YDEGEE. The CDR3 loop spans 17 amino acids.

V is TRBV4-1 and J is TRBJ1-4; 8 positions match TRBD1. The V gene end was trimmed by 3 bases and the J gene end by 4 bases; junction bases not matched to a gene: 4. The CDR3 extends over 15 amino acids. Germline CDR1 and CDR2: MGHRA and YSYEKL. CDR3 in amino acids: CASSHQDRVNEKLFF. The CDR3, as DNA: TGCGCCAGCAGCCATCAGGACAGGGTTAATGAAAAACTGTTTTTT.

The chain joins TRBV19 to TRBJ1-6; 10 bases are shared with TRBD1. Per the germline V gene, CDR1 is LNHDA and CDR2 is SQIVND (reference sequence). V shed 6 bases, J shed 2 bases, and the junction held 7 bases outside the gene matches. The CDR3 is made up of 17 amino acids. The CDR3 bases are TGTGCCAGTAGCCCCGGGACAGGGGCTGCCTATAATTCACCCCTCCACTTT. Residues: CASSPGTGAAYNSPLHF.

The CDR3 nucleotides read TGTGCCAGCAGCGTTCGGGGGGGCCAAGAGACCCAGTACTTC. Its translation: CASSVRGGQETQYF. The chain carries TRBV9 and TRBJ2-5; 8 bases are a match to TRBD2. There are 14 residues in the CDR3. V was clipped by 2 bases and J by 1 base; unmatched bases: 1. CDR1 SGDLS and CDR2 YYNGEE come from the germline V gene.

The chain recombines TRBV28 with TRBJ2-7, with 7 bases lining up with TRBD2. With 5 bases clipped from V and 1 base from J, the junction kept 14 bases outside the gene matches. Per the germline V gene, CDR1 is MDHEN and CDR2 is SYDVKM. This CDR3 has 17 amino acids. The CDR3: CASSPPSSGRQSYEQYV. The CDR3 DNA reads TGTGCCAGCAGTCCACCCTCTTCCGGGAGGCAATCCTACGAGCAGTACGTC.

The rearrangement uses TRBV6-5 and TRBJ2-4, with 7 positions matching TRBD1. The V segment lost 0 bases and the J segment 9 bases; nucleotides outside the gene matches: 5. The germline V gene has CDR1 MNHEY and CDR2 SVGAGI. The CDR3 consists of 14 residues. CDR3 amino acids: CASSYSGQSGIQYF. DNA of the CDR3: TGTGCCAGCAGTTACTCGGGACAGTCCGGCATTCAGTACTTC.

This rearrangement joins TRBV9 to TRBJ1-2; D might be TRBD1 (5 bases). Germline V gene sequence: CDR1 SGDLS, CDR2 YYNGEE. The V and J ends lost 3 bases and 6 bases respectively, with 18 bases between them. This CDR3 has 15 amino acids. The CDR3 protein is CASSEGTREANGYTF. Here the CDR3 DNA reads TGTGCCAGCAGCGAGGGGACCAGGGAGGCAAATGGCTACACCTTC.

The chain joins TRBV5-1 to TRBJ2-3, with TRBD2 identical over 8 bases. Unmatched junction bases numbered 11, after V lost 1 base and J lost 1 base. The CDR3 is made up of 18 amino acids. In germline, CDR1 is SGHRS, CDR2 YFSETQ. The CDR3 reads CASSLTSGGSLGTDTQYF. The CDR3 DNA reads TGCGCCAGCAGCTTGACGAGCGGGGGCTCCCTGGGCACAGATACGCAGTATTTT.

The CDR3 coding sequence is TGTGCCAGCAGCATGGGACAGGGGAACGAGCAGTACGTC. This encodes CASSMGQGNEQYV. The chain joins TRBV6-1 to TRBJ2-7; 10 nucleotides align to TRBD1. Trimming took 6 bases from V and 5 from J; bases not matched to a gene: 4. The germline CDR1 and CDR2 sequences are MNHNS and SASEGT. The CDR3 runs to 13 residues.

CDR3 loop: CASSLESRIGAEAFF. In nucleotides, the CDR3 is TGTGCCAGCAGCTTAGAGTCCCGGATCGGAGCTGAAGCTTTCTTT. The chain uses TRBV7-9 and TRBJ1-1; D remains ambiguous. This CDR3 is 15 amino acids long. V lost 1 base to trimming and J lost 6 bases, with 15 bases between them. CDR1 and CDR2 (germline): SEHNR, FQNEAQ (reference sequence).

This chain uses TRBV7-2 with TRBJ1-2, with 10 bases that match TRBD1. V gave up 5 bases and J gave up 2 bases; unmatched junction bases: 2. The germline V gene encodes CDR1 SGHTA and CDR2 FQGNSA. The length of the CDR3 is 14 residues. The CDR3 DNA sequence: TGTGCCAGCAGCCAGGGACAGGGGAACTATGGCTACACCTTC. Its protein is CASSQGQGNYGYTF.

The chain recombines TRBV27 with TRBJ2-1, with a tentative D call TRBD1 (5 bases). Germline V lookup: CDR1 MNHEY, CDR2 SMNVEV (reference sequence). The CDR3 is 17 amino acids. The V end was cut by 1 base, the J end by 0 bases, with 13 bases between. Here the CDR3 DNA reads TGTGCCAGCAGTTTATGGGGCCCCTCGAGCTCCTACAATGAGCAGTTCTTC. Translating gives CASSLWGPSSSYNEQFF.

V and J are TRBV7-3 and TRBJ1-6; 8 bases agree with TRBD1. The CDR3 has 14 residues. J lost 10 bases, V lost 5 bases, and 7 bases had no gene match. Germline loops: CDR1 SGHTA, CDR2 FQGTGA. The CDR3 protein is CASSLDRGSSPLHF. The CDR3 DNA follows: TGTGCCAGCAGCCTCGACAGGGGTTCCTCACCCCTCCACTTT.

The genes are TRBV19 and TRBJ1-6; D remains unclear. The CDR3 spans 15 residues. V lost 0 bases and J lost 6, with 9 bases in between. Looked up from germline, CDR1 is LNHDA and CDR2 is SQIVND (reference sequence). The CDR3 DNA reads TGTGCCAGTAGTATAGATCTGCAGGCTAATTCACCCCTCCACTTT. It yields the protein CASSIDLQANSPLHF.